The 2 T cell receptor beta chains below all came from one sample that was sequenced in a study of chemoradiotherapy in HPV16-positive cancers. Libraries were prepared by immunoSEQ multiplex PCR; TCRdb keeps only in-frame clonotypes and omits some of them. The repertoire holds about 33,000 clones, with about 88% as singletons. Here the sequenced sample was blood, taken from a patient who underwent chemoradiotherapy. These receptors all stem from a human donor with HPV-associated anogenital cancer.

The V call is TRBV10-3, the J call TRBJ2-5; D tentatively reads TRBD1 or TRBD2 (5 bases each). Trimming pared 3 bases from V and 5 bases from J, leaving 10 bases between. CDR1 and CDR2 from the germline V gene are ENHRY and SYGVKD. CDR3 length equals 13 residues. The CDR3 loop reads CAISDGREETQYF. In DNA, the CDR3 is TGTGCCATCAGTGATGGCAGGGAGGAGACCCAGTACTTC.

V gene TRBV27 combines with J gene TRBJ2-5, with D maybe TRBD1 (5 bases). V lost 8 bases to trimming and J lost 7 bases, with 11 bases between them. Per germline, CDR1 MNHEY and CDR2 SMNVEV (reference sequence). CDR3 length: 11 residues. CDR3 coding DNA: TGTGCCAGCTCCCATGGGGCGACCCAGTACTTC. Translated, it gives CASSHGATQYF.